This T cell receptor beta chain appears in the sequencing data of a study of T cell responses to AZD1222 COVID-19 vaccine. Profiled with immunoSEQ multiplex PCR; TCRdb holds only in-frame clones, not every one. This table holds 95,000 to 100,000 clones, approximately 90% found once. CDR1 and CDR2 from the germline V gene are SGHAT and FQNNGV. V was clipped by 4 bases and J by 3 bases, with 10 bases between them. CDR3 length equals 13 residues. The gene calls are TRBV11-2 and TRBJ2-7; perhaps TRBD1 as D (6 bases). The receptor was isolated from an adult in good health. Sequenced material: peripheral blood, taken on day 0 of AZD1222 vaccination. This chain's CDR3 is CASSYGQNYEQYF. As DNA, the CDR3 is TGTGCCAGCAGCTATGGACAGAACTACGAGCAGTACTTC.